The present entry profiles one TCR beta chain with its context. This sample is drawn from a study of early T cells in non-severe SARS-CoV-2 infection. Background on the study: Sequencing was performed on bulk RNA from unsorted whole blood, leaving chains unpaired.

A single record per CDR3 protein comes from TCRdb applying MiXCR to the 5' RACE reads. This table holds approximately 46,000 distinct CDR3 sequences, roughly 9.3% found once. The CDR3 has 18 residues. Per germline, CDR1 SGHTA and CDR2 FQGNSA. V lost 3 bases and J lost 1, with 21 bases in between. Source material: whole blood. The source is an adult who was a healthcare worker with PCR-confirmed SARS-CoV-2 infection or an uninfected control (not recorded which). The chain carries TRBV7-2 and TRBJ1-2, with D possibly being TRBD1 (6 bases). The CDR3, as DNA: TGTGCCAGCAGCTTTAGGACCCCCACAGGGTTGGTTAACTATGGCTACACCTTC. This gives the protein CASSFRTPTGLVNYGYTF.